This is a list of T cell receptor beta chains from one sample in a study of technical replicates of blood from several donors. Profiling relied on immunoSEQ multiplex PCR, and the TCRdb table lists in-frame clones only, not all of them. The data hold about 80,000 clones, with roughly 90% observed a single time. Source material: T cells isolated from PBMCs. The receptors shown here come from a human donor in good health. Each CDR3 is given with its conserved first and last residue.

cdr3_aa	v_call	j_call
CAWSVLSANVLTF	TRBV30	TRBJ2-6
CASSQTTQGAGEQYF	TRBV4-2	TRBJ2-7
CASSLLSIEAFF	TRBV5-8	TRBJ1-1
CASSSQREWSYNEQFF	TRBV28	TRBJ2-1
CASSKPGDPAGNTIYF	TRBV21-1	TRBJ1-3
CASSQRHFWTSYGYTF	TRBV14	TRBJ1-2
CASSYPGLDTQYF	TRBV6-6	TRBJ2-3
CASTGLSYNEQFF	TRBV5-6	TRBJ2-1
CSAHRDTQYF	TRBV20-1	TRBJ2-3
CASRLALIGELFF	TRBV12-2	TRBJ2-2
CASSIEAGNYGYTF	TRBV7-3	TRBJ1-2
CASSQVIGNEQFF	TRBV14	TRBJ2-1
CASSEGTGGATDTQYF	TRBV6-4	TRBJ2-3
CASTGDYIHSYNEQFF	TRBV7-2	TRBJ2-1
CASSLGGNGYTF	TRBV11-3	TRBJ1-2
CASGTYNYEQYF	TRBV9	TRBJ2-7
CASSPGFGLAGDKAGEQYF	TRBV7-9	TRBJ2-7
CASSDAHPRTEAFF	TRBV9	TRBJ1-1
CASSDNQETQYF	TRBV10-2	TRBJ2-5
CASSLGWGVSYEQYF	TRBV11-2	TRBJ2-7
CASSDRLYTEAFF	TRBV6-6	TRBJ1-1
CASSIGQSSNQPQHF	TRBV19	TRBJ1-5
CASSPSGTGATEAFF	TRBV9	TRBJ1-1
CAIAHGNQPQHF	TRBV10-3	TRBJ1-5
CASILDRGTEAFF	TRBV5-1	TRBJ1-1
CASRTSGGNTQYF	TRBV19	TRBJ2-3
CASEDLLATGELFF	TRBV7-9	TRBJ2-2
CASSLFGLAGVGGELFF	TRBV19	TRBJ2-2
CASSQRPGLATHEQYF	TRBV4-1	TRBJ2-7
CAVRGQGVEQYF	TRBV10-3	TRBJ2-7
CASWDREVTGELFF	TRBV6-6	TRBJ2-2
CASSLTGPNYGYTF	TRBV7-3	TRBJ1-2
CASSKGTSLPDTQYF	TRBV6-5	TRBJ2-3
CASSQDEGTGGYEQYF	TRBV4-1	TRBJ2-7
CASSQDAAGGTGELFF	TRBV4-3	TRBJ2-2
CASSLQGGSYNEQFF	TRBV5-4	TRBJ2-1
CASSQVASGISEQYF	TRBV14	TRBJ2-7
CASSTGEAYEQYF	TRBV18	TRBJ2-7
CASSDMRTGYGYTF	TRBV28	TRBJ1-2
CASSFGLEETQYF	TRBV2	TRBJ2-5
CASSSTIDTEAFF	TRBV7-3	TRBJ1-1
CAIAGQGAHTGELFF	TRBV10-3	TRBJ2-2
CASSALAEAYSYEQYF	TRBV9	TRBJ2-7
CASNPGGDEQYF	TRBV9	TRBJ2-7
CASSLSVSGLGEAFF	TRBV5-5	TRBJ1-1
CAWSVPASTGYEQYF	TRBV30	TRBJ2-7